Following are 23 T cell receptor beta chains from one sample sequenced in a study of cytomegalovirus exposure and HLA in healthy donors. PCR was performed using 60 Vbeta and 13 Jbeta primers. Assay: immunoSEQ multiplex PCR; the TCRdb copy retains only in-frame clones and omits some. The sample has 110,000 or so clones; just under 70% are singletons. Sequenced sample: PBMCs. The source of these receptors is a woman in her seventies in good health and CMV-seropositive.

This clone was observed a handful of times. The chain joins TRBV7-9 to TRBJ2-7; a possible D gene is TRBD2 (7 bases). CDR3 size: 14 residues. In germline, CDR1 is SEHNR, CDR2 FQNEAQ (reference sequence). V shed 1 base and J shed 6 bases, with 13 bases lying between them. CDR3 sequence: CASSLGGGRVEQYF. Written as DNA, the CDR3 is TGTGCCAGCAGCTTAGGGGGGGGCCGGGTCGAGCAGTACTTC.

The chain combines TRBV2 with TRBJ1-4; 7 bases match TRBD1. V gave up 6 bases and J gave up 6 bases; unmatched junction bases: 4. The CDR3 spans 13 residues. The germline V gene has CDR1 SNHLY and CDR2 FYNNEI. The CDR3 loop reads CASRTGMDEKLFF. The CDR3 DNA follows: TGTGCCAGCAGGACAGGGATGGATGAAAAACTGTTTTTT.

The CDR3, as DNA: TGCAGCGGCGGGGGCTCTGGAAACACCATATATTTT. Amino acid sequence: CSGGGSGNTIYF. V is TRBV29-1 and J is TRBJ1-3; D perhaps matches TRBD1 (5 bases). The CDR3 has 12 residues. Germline lookup yields CDR1 SQVTM and CDR2 ANQGSEA. V was trimmed by 7 bases and J by 0 bases, leaving 7 bases between them.

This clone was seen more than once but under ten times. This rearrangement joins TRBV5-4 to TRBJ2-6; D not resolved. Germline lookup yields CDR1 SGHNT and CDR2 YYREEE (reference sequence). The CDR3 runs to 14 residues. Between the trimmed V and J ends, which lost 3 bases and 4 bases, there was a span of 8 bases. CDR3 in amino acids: CASSSTSGANVLTF. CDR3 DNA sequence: TGTGCCAGCAGCTCTACCTCGGGGGCCAACGTCCTGACTTTC.

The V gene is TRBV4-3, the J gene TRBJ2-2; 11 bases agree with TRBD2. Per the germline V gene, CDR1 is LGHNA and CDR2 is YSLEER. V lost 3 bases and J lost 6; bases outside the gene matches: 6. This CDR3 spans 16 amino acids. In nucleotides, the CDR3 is TGCGCCAGCAGCCAGTTTAGCGGGGGGGCCTCCGGGGAGCTGTTTTTT. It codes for CASSQFSGGASGELFF.

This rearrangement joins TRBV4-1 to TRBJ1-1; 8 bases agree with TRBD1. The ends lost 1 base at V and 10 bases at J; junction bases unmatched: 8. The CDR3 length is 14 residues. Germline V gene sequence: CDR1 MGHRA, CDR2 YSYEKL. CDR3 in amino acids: CASSQVWQGARAFF. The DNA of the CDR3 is TGCGCCAGCAGCCAAGTTTGGCAGGGGGCGAGAGCTTTCTTT.

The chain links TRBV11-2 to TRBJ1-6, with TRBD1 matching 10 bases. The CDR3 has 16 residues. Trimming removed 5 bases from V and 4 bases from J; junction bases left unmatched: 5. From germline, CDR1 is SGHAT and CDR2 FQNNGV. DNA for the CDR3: TGTGCCAGCAGCCCGACAGGGGGCGCATATAATTCACCCCTCCACTTT. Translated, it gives CASSPTGGAYNSPLHF.

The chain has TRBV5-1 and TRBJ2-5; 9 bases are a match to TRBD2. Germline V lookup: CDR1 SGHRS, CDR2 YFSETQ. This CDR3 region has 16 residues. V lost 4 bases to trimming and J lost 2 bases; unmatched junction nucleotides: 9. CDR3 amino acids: CASSVMAGGPQETQYF. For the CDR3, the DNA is TGCGCCAGCAGCGTGATGGCGGGGGGGCCTCAAGAGACCCAGTACTTC.

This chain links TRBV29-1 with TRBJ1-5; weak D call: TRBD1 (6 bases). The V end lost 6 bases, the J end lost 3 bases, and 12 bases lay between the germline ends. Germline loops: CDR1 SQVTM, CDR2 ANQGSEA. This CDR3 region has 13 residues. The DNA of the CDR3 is TGCAGCGTGCGCACAGGGTACAATCAGCCCCAGCATTTT. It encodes CSVRTGYNQPQHF.

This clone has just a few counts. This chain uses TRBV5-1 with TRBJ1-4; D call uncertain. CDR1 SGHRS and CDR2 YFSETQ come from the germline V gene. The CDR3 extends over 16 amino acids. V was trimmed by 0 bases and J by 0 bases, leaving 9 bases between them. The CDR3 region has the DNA TGCGCCAGCAGCTTGGTCCCGGTGTCAACTAATGAAAAACTGTTTTTT. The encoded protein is CASSLVPVSTNEKLFF.

As DNA, the CDR3 is TGTGCCAGTATTGGGACAGGGAGAGCAGGGCAGCCCCAGCATTTT. This gives the protein CASIGTGRAGQPQHF. The V call is TRBV19, the J call TRBJ1-5; 9 bases are a match to TRBD1. Germline assignment: CDR1 LNHDA and CDR2 SQIVND (reference sequence). V shed 7 bases and J 7 bases; nucleotides not matched to a gene: 11. The CDR3 totals 15 residues.

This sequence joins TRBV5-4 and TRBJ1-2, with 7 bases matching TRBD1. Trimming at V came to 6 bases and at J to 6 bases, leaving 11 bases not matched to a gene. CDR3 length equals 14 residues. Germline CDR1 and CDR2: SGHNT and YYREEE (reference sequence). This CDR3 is CASTVGQTAHGYTF. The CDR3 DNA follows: TGTGCCAGCACCGTGGGACAGACAGCACATGGCTACACCTTC.

The CDR3 sequence: CASSYPSEKAFF. DNA of the CDR3: TGTGCCAGCAGTTATCCTAGCGAGAAAGCTTTCTTT. This rearrangement joins TRBV6-6 to TRBJ1-1; the D is unclear. The V end lost 3 bases, the J end lost 9 bases, and 11 bases lay between the germline ends. Germline V gene lookup returns CDR1 MNHNY and CDR2 SVGAGI (reference sequence). This CDR3 comprises 12 residues.

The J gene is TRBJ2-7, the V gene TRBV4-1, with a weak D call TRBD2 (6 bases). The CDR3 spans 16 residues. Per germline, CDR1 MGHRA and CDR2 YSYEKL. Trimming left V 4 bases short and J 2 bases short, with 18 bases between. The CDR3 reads CASSRTRGLSAYEQYF. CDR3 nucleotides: TGCGCCAGCAGCCGAACAAGGGGACTCTCGGCCTACGAGCAGTACTTC.

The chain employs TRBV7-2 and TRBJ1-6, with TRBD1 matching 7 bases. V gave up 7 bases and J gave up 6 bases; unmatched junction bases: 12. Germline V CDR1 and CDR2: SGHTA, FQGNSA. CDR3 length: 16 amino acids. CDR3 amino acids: CASTSLPGQINSPLHF. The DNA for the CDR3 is TGTGCCAGCACCTCTCTGCCGGGACAGATTAATTCACCCCTCCACTTT. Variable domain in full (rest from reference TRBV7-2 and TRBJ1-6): GAGVSQSPSNKVTEKGKDVELRCDPISGHTALYWYRQSLGQGLEFLIYFQGNSAPDKSGLPSDRFSAERTGGSVSTLTIQRTQQEDSAVYLCASTSLPGQINSPLHFGNGTRLTVT.

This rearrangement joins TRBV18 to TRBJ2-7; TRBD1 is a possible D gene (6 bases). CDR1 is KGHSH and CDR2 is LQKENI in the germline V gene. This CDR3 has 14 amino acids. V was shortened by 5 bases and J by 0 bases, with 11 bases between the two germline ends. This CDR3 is CASSGDKSSYEQYF. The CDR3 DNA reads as TGTGCCAGCTCAGGGGACAAGAGCTCCTACGAGCAGTACTTC.

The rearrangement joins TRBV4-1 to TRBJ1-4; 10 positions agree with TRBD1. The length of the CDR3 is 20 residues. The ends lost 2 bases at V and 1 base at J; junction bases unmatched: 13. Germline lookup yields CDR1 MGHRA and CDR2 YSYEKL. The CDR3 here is CASSQPAGTGVFVTNEKLFF. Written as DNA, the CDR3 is TGCGCCAGCAGCCAACCCGCCGGGACAGGGGTTTTCGTAACTAATGAAAAACTGTTTTTT.

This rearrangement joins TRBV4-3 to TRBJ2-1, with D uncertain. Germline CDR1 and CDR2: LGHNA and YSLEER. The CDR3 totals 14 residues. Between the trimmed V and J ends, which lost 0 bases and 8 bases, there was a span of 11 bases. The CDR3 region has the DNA TGCGCCAGCAGCCAAGAGAGTGCAGGCTATGAGCAGTTCTTC. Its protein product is CASSQESAGYEQFF.

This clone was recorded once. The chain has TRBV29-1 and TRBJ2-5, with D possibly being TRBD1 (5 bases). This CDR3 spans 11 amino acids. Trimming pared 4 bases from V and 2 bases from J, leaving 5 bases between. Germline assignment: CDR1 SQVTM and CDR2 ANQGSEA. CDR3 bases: TGCAGCGTTGGACAGCAAGAGACCCAGTACTTC. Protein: CSVGQQETQYF.

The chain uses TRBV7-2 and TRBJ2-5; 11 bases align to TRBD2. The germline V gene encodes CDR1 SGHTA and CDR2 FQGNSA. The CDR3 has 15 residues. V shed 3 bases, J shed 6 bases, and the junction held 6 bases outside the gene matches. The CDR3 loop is CASSFSGGASKTQYF. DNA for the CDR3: TGTGCCAGCAGCTTTAGCGGGGGGGCGAGTAAGACCCAGTACTTC.

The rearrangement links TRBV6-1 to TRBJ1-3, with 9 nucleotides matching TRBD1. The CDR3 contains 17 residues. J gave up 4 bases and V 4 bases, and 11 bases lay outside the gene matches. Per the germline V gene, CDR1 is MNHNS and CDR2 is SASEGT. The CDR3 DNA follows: TGTGCCAGCAGTGCGTCCCGGGACAGGGTATTCGGAAACACCATATATTTT. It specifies CASSASRDRVFGNTIYF.

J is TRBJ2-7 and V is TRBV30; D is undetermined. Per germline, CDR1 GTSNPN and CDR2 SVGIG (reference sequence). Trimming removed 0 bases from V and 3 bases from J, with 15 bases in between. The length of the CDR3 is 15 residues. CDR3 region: CAWSVLPSRGYEQYF. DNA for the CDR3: TGTGCCTGGAGTGTACTTCCTTCGCGTGGCTACGAGCAGTACTTC.

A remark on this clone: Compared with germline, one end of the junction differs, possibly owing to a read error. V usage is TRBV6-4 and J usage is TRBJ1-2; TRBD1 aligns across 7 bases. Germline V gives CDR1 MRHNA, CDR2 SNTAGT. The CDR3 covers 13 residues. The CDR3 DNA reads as TGTGCCAGCAGTGACCAGGGGGGCTATAGCTACACCTTC. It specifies CASSDQGGYSYTF.